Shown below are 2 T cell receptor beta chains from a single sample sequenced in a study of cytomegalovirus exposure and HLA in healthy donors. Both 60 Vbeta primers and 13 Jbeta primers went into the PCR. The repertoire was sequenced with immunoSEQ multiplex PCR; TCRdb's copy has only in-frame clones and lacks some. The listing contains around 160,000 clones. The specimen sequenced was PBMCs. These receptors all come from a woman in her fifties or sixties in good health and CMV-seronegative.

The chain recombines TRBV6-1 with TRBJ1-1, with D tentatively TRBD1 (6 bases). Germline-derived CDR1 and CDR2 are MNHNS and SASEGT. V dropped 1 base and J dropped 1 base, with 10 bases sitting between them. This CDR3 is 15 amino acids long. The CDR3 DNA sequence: TGTGCCAGCAGTGAAGACACAGGGTGGAACACTGAAGCTTTCTTT. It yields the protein CASSEDTGWNTEAFF.

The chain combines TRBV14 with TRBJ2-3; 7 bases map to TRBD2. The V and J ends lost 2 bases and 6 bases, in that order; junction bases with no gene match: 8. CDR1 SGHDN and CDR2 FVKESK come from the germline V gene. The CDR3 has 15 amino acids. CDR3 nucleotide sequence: TGTGCCAGCAGCCAAAGGGCGGGAGCGAGGGATACGCAGTATTTT. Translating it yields CASSQRAGARDTQYF.